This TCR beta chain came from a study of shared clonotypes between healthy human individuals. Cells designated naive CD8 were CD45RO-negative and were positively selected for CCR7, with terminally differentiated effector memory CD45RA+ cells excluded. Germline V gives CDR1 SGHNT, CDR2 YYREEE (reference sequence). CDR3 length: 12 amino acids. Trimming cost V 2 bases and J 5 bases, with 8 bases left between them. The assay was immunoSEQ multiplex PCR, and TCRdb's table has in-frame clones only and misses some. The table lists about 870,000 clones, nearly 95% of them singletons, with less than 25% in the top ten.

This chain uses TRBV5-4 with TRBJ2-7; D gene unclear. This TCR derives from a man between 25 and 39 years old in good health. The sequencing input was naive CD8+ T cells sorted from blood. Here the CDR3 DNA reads TGTGCCAGCAGCTTCGGATCCCACGAGCAGTACTTC. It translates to CASSFGSHEQYF.